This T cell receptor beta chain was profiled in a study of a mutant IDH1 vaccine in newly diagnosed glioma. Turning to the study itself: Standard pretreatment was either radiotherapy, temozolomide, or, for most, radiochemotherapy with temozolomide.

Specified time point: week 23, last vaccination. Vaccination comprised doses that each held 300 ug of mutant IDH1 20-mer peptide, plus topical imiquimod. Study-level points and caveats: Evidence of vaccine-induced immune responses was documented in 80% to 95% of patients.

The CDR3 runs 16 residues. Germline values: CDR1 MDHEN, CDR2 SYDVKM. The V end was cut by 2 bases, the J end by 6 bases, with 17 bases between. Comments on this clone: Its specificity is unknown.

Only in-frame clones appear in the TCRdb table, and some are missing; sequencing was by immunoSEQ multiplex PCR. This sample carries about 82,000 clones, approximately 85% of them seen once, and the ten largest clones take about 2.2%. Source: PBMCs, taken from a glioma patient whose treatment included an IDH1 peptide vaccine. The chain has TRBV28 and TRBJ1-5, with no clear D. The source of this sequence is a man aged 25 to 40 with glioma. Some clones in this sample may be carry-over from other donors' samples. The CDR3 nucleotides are TGTGCCAGCAGTTTAAGTAGGTCGGAATTAGGTCAGCCCCAGCATTTT. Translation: CASSLSRSELGQPQHF.